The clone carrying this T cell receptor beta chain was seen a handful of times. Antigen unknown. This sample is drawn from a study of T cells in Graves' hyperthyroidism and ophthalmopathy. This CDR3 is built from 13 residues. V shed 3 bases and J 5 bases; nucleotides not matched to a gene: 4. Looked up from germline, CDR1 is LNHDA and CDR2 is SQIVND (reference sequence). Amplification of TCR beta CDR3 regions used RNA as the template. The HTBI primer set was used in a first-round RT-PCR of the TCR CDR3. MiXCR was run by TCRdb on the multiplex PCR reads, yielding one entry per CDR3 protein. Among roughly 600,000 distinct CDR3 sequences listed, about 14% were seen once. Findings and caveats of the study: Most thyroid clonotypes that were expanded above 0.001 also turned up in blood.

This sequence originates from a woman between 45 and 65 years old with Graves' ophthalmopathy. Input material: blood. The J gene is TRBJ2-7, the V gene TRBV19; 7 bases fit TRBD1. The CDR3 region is CASSMDRYDEQYF. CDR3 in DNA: TGTGCCAGTAGTATGGACAGGTACGACGAGCAGTACTTC. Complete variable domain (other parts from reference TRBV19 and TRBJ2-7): DGGITQSPKYLFRKEGQNVTLSCEQNLNHDAMYWYRQDPGQGLRLIYYSQIVNDFQKGDIAEGYSVSREKKESFPLTVTSAQKNPTAFYLCASSMDRYDEQYFGPGTRLTVT.